A selection of T cell receptor beta chains follows, all from one sample in a study of T cells in localized non-small cell lung cancer. Clones were sequenced by immunoSEQ multiplex PCR, and TCRdb holds only the in-frame ones, with some missing. The data contain approximately 43,000 clones, roughly nine tenths of them singletons. The sequences come from peripheral blood, collected before any cancer treatment. The source of these receptors is a woman between 18 and 50 years old with stage III lung adenocarcinoma. Each CDR3 is given with its conserved first and last residue. D genes are given only for firm matches.

v_gene	d_gene	j_gene	CDR3aa
TRBV19	-	TRBJ2-7	CASSIQGNEQYF
TRBV5-1	-	TRBJ2-5	CASSLDNQETQYF
TRBV9	-	TRBJ1-2	CASAGVGWGYTF
TRBV20-1	-	TRBJ2-1	CSAAGNEQFF
TRBV7-9	-	TRBJ2-1	CASSVYNEQFF
TRBV9	-	TRBJ1-4	CASSVVGRQGEKLFF
TRBV5-1	TRBD1	TRBJ1-1	CASSPHGTGDTEAFF
TRBV28	TRBD1	TRBJ2-3	CASSFGQGAIDTQYF
TRBV30	TRBD1	TRBJ2-1	CAWSSDRVGPPQAEQFF
TRBV6-4	-	TRBJ2-1	CASSDSGGENYNEQFF
TRBV5-1	-	TRBJ2-7	CASSFSRQSYEQYF
TRBV19	-	TRBJ1-5	CASSITPPEDQPQHF
TRBV4-1	TRBD2	TRBJ2-3	CASSQVQALSGGADTQYF
TRBV7-2	TRBD2	TRBJ2-7	CASSPGLVGYEQYF
TRBV27	-	TRBJ2-3	CASLRGDTQYF
TRBV19	TRBD1	TRBJ2-6	CASSPGTGGTGANVLTF
TRBV2	-	TRBJ2-5	CASSGRDGGQLEATQYF
TRBV6-4	-	TRBJ2-6	CASSGSGANVLTF
TRBV27	TRBD1	TRBJ1-1	CASRLRDRLEAFF
TRBV5-1	TRBD2	TRBJ2-1	CASSLELAGGAEQFF
TRBV5-4	-	TRBJ2-7	CASSPPSAPYEQYF
TRBV27	TRBD2	TRBJ2-5	CASSLLIGGTQETQYF
TRBV2	-	TRBJ2-7	CASRQGDVTYEQYF
TRBV28	-	TRBJ1-1	CASSLSLGNTEAFF
TRBV19	TRBD1	TRBJ1-2	CASSIGTGGVYTF
TRBV5-4	-	TRBJ1-2	CASSPSQGGPPNGYTF
TRBV2	TRBD1	TRBJ1-6	CASRGQGAKSPLHF
TRBV7-9	-	TRBJ1-1	CASSFLPGHHTEAFF
TRBV5-1	-	TRBJ2-1	CASSLSGASSYNEQFF
TRBV12-5	-	TRBJ1-1	CASGPLGGRNTEAFF
TRBV19	TRBD1	TRBJ1-5	CASSMEQGFKPQHF
TRBV29-1	-	TRBJ1-2	CSVEDRDYGYTF
TRBV5-4	-	TRBJ2-3	CASSSGLQSTDTQYF
TRBV19	-	TRBJ1-2	CASTAGGAEGYGYTF
TRBV6-5	-	TRBJ2-7	CASSPWLDSYEQYF
TRBV30	-	TRBJ1-2	CAWSGGTYGYTF
TRBV2	-	TRBJ2-5	CASTATGAETQYF
TRBV11-3	TRBD1	TRBJ2-3	CASSLDDRGADTQYF
TRBV6-5	-	TRBJ2-1	CASRTYPWAAPFF
TRBV6-1	-	TRBJ1-2	CASSDSLGGYTF
TRBV6-1	TRBD1	TRBJ1-2	CASSRQGAMDYGYTF
TRBV2	-	TRBJ2-7	CASTGDSYEQYF
TRBV19	-	TRBJ1-6	CASSILTGDSYNSPLHF
TRBV5-1	-	TRBJ1-1	CASSLVADEAFF
TRBV18	TRBD1	TRBJ1-2	CASSSIRDRDNYGYTF
TRBV10-3	-	TRBJ1-2	CALWTDYGYTF
TRBV30	-	TRBJ1-1	CAWTVGAGGNTEAFF
TRBV6-5	TRBD1	TRBJ1-2	CASSYPGQGAGGYTF
TRBV5-1	-	TRBJ1-2	CASSPGRGNRGGGYTF
TRBV2	-	TRBJ2-5	CASSKERYQETQYF
TRBV9	-	TRBJ1-1	CASSVRARTEAFF
TRBV19	-	TRBJ1-5	CASSDRSSNQPQHF
TRBV7-2	-	TRBJ1-1	CASSLNAQVTEAFF
TRBV6-5	TRBD1	TRBJ1-4	CASSPRTGGNEKLFF
TRBV27	-	TRBJ1-5	CASSYGTDNQPQHF
TRBV6-5	-	TRBJ1-6	CASSYGGGPLHF
TRBV18	-	TRBJ1-6	CASSQDTLAGSPLHF
TRBV5-6	-	TRBJ2-4	CASSLVPGTFENIQYF